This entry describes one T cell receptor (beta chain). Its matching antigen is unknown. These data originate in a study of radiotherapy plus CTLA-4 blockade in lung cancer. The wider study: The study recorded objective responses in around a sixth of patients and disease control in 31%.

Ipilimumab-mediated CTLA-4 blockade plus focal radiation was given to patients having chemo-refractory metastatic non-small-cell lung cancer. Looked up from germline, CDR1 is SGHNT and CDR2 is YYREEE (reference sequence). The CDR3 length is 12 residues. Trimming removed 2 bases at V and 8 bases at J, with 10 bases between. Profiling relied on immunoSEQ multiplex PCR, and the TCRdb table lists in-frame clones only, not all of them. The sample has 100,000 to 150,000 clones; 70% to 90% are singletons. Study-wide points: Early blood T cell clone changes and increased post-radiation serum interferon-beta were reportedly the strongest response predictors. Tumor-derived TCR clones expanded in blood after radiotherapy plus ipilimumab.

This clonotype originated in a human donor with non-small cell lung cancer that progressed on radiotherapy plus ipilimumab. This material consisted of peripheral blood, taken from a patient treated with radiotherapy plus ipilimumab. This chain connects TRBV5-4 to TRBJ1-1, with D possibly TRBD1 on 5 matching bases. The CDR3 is CASSFWGEEAFF. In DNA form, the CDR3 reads TGTGCCAGCAGCTTCTGGGGGGAAGAAGCTTTCTTT.